The 18 T cell receptor beta chains presented below share a single source sample, sequenced in a study of blood T cell dynamics during melanoma immunotherapy. The method was immunoSEQ multiplex PCR; TCRdb's version includes in-frame clones alone and lacks a portion of them. Of some 450 clones in the sample, roughly 80% were seen once. Time point: week 3, after first cycle of checkpoint inhibitor. The material was central memory CD8+ T cells from blood, obtained from a patient treated with checkpoint blockade. Receptors were obtained from a human donor with melanoma.

V is TRBV5-1 and J is TRBJ1-1; D might be TRBD1 (5 bases). CDR3 size: 19 residues. Germline CDR1 and CDR2: SGHRS and YFSETQ. With 1 base removed from V and 0 bases from J, the gap between germline ends came to 22 bases. CDR3 sequence: CASSLRPFDSYTMNTEAFF. CDR3 sequence (DNA): TGCGCCAGCAGCTTGAGGCCCTTTGACAGCTACACGATGAACACTGAAGCTTTCTTT.

The chain carries TRBV27 and TRBJ1-2; a weak D match, TRBD1 (5 bases). V was cut by 4 bases and J by 5 bases, with 17 bases left in between. Germline lookup yields CDR1 MNHEY and CDR2 SMNVEV (reference sequence). The CDR3 has 15 amino acids. In nucleotides, the CDR3 is TGTGCCAGCAGTTCCGGGGCGGGAGGAGCTTATGGCTACACCTTC. Protein sequence: CASSSGAGGAYGYTF.

The J gene is TRBJ2-7, the V gene TRBV4-1, with D tentatively TRBD1 (7 bases). Germline CDR1 and CDR2: MGHRA and YSYEKL. The CDR3 length is 15 residues. Deletions cut 0 bases from V and 3 bases from J, with 12 bases between. This CDR3 reads CASSQERDRHYEQYF. The CDR3 nucleotides are TGCGCCAGCAGCCAAGAGCGGGACAGACACTACGAGCAGTACTTC.

The chain combines TRBV19 with TRBJ2-3; weak D call: TRBD2 (6 bases). Germline values: CDR1 LNHDA, CDR2 SQIVND (reference sequence). V shed 4 bases and J shed 4 bases, with 21 bases lying between them. The CDR3 is 17 residues long. The CDR3 DNA follows: TGTGCCAGTAGTACAGACGGCGGGTGGGGAGGCGCAGATACGCAGTATTTT. Its translation: CASSTDGGWGGADTQYF.

The chain links TRBV10-1 to TRBJ2-3, with a possible D match to TRBD2 (6 bases). This CDR3 is built from 14 residues. The germline gives CDR1 WNHNN, CDR2 SYGVQD (reference sequence). V lost 2 bases and J 3 bases, leaving 9 bases between the germline ends. Written as DNA, the CDR3 is TGCGCCAGCAGTGAGGGGGGACTTACAGATACGCAGTATTTT. As protein: CASSEGGLTDTQYF.

The genes are TRBV6-1 and TRBJ1-1; D is undetermined. The CDR3 covers 11 residues. CDR1 and CDR2 (germline): MNHNS, SASEGT. Trimming stripped 7 bases from V and 4 bases from J, with 7 bases between. DNA for the CDR3: TGTGCCAGCAATGACGCCACTGAAGCTTTCTTT. Encoded protein: CASNDATEAFF.

The chain uses TRBV9 and TRBJ2-7; 10 bases are a match to TRBD2. CDR3 length: 15 amino acids. V was pared by 0 bases and J by 7 bases, with 7 bases of the junction left unmatched. Per the germline V gene, CDR1 is SGDLS and CDR2 is YYNGEE. The CDR3 bases are TGTGCCAGCAGCGTAGATAGTAGCGGGAGGCTTGAGCAGTACTTC. This gives the protein CASSVDSSGRLEQYF. Filled out from reference TRBV9 and TRBJ2-7, the complete variable domain reads DSGVTQTPKHLITATGQRVTLRCSPRSGDLSVYWYQQSLDQGLQFLIQYYNGEERAKGNILERFSAQQFPDLHSELNLSSLELGDSALYFCASSVDSSGRLEQYFGPGTRLTVT.

The gene calls are TRBV5-6 and TRBJ1-1, with D possibly matching TRBD1 (6 bases). The CDR3 runs to 13 residues. V was clipped by 4 bases and J by 7 bases, with 14 bases between them. CDR1 SGHDT and CDR2 YYEEEE come from the germline V gene. CDR3 coding DNA: TGTGCCAGCAGCCCGGGGGGGGCAGTTGAAGCTTTCTTT. As protein: CASSPGGAVEAFF.

V is TRBV4-3 and J is TRBJ2-1; the D gene is possibly TRBD2 (6 bases). This CDR3 comprises 16 residues. Germline V lookup: CDR1 LGHNA, CDR2 YSLEER. Trimming took 0 bases from V and 0 from J, leaving 9 bases between them. The CDR3 region is CASSQEGSGSYNEQFF. The DNA for the CDR3 is TGCGCCAGCAGCCAAGAGGGTAGCGGCTCCTACAATGAGCAGTTCTTC.

The V gene is TRBV5-4, the J gene TRBJ2-7; TRBD1 agrees at 10 bases. The germline gives CDR1 SGHNT, CDR2 YYREEE (reference sequence). V lost 4 bases and J lost 7; bases outside the gene matches: 5. The CDR3 totals 13 residues. The CDR3 coding sequence is TGTGCCAGCAGCGACGGGACAGGGGTTGAGCAGTACTTC. Translating gives CASSDGTGVEQYF.

CDR3 DNA: TGTGCCAGTAGTGCGGGACTAGCGGCCATACGGGAGCAGTTCTTC. Protein sequence: CASSAGLAAIREQFF. V usage is TRBV19 and J usage is TRBJ2-1; 11 nucleotides agree with TRBD2. V shed 5 bases and J 10 bases; nucleotides not matched to a gene: 10. CDR1 and CDR2 from the germline V gene are LNHDA and SQIVND (reference sequence). There are 15 residues in the CDR3. The entire variable domain, with the rest obtained from reference TRBV19 and TRBJ2-1, is as follows: DGGITQSPKYLFRKEGQNVTLSCEQNLNHDAMYWYRQDPGQGLRLIYYSQIVNDFQKGDIAEGYSVSREKKESFPLTVTSAQKNPTAFYLCASSAGLAAIREQFFGPGTRLTVL.

The chain joins TRBV9 to TRBJ2-2; 7 nucleotides align to TRBD1. The trim removed 4 bases at V and 1 base at J, leaving 10 bases unmatched. Germline V CDR1 and CDR2: SGDLS, YYNGEE. The CDR3 consists of 17 residues. CDR3 nucleotides: TGTGCCAGCAGCTTGCACCGCAGACAGGGGAACACCGGGGAGCTGTTTTTT. It encodes CASSLHRRQGNTGELFF.

A word on this clone: Other DNA sequences from this sample encode an identical CDR3 as well. V and J are TRBV6-6 and TRBJ1-1; tentatively, D is TRBD1 (6 bases). V was clipped by 0 bases and J by 1 base, with 9 bases between them. This CDR3 spans 15 amino acids. CDR1 is MNHNY, CDR2 SVGAGI, per germline (reference sequence). CDR3 protein: CASSYSGGRNTEAFF. The CDR3 DNA reads as TGTGCCAGCAGTTACTCGGGGGGCAGGAACACTGAAGCTTTCTTT.

The chain uses TRBV10-1 and TRBJ2-7, with a possible D match to TRBD2 (6 bases). V was trimmed by 5 bases and J by 6 bases, leaving 17 bases between them. The germline gives CDR1 WNHNN, CDR2 SYGVQD (reference sequence). This CDR3 region has 14 residues. DNA for the CDR3: TGCGCCAGCAGTCAACGACTAGAGGCAGGCGAGCAGTACTTC. Translated: CASSQRLEAGEQYF.

V and J are TRBV6-1 and TRBJ2-4, with TRBD1 matching over 9 bases. V lost 2 bases, J lost 0 bases, and 11 bases stayed unmatched. The CDR3 sequence is 19 residues long. Germline CDR1 and CDR2: MNHNS and SASEGT. CDR3 sequence (DNA): TGTGCCAGCAGTGAAACCGGGACAGGGTGGACTCTAGCCAAAAACATTCAGTACTTC. Protein sequence: CASSETGTGWTLAKNIQYF.

This clone was detected only once. The gene calls are TRBV5-1 and TRBJ2-2; 7 bases are a match to TRBD1. Trimming at V came to 4 bases and at J to 6 bases, leaving 9 bases not matched to a gene. The germline CDR1 and CDR2 sequences are SGHRS and YFSETQ. This CDR3 has 15 residues. CDR3 region: CASSLLTGAAGELFF. In DNA, the CDR3 is TGCGCCAGCAGCCTTCTAACAGGGGCGGCCGGGGAGCTGTTTTTT.

CDR3 in amino acids: CASSFGYSNQPQHF. The CDR3 nucleotides read TGTGCCAGCAGTTTCGGATACAGCAATCAGCCCCAGCATTTT. The V gene is TRBV28, the J gene TRBJ1-5; D uncertain. CDR1 MDHEN and CDR2 SYDVKM come from the germline V gene. The germline V and J ends were trimmed by 3 bases and 1 base, with 7 bases remaining between them. This CDR3 has 14 residues.

The chain uses TRBV6-5 and TRBJ2-5; D assignment may be TRBD1 or TRBD2 (5 bases each). Trimming removed 6 bases at V and 2 bases at J, with 16 bases between. CDR3 length: 15 amino acids. Germline V gives CDR1 MNHEY, CDR2 SVGAGI. This chain's CDR3 is CASSHLGDPQETQYF. The CDR3 bases are TGTGCCAGCAGCCATCTAGGGGACCCTCAAGAGACCCAGTACTTC.